Each of the 5 T cell receptor beta chains below was sequenced from the same sample in a study of T cells after yellow fever vaccination. TCRdb itself ran the 5' RACE reads through MiXCR, one entry per CDR3 protein. The table records approximately 300,000 distinct CDR3 sequences, roughly 10% of them present only once. The sample in question was CD4+ T cells sorted from PBMCs, obtained 45 days after the yellow fever booster vaccination. Every receptor here comes from a man between 18 and 35 years old who received the YFV17D yellow fever vaccine.

There are a few counts of this clonotype. The rearrangement uses TRBV20-1 and TRBJ1-5; D possibly corresponds to TRBD1 (5 bases). CDR3 length: 15 residues. Trimming took 3 bases from V and 4 from J, leaving 16 bases between them. Germline lookup yields CDR1 DFQATT and CDR2 SNEGSKA (reference sequence). The DNA for the CDR3 is TGCAGTGCTAGGGATAGTGGGCAGGGTAATCAGCCCCAGCATTTT. It codes for CSARDSGQGNQPQHF.

As for this clonotype: This likely traces to a read error, being one base from a far larger clone. The V and J genes are TRBV2 and TRBJ2-3; D ambiguous. Trimming stripped 6 bases from V and 2 bases from J, with 3 bases between. Germline V gene lookup returns CDR1 SNHLY and CDR2 FYNNEI. The length of the CDR3 is 11 residues. CDR3 loop: CASRYTDTQYF. The DNA of the CDR3 is TGTGCCAGCAGATACACAGATACGCAGTATTTT.

This chain uses TRBV12-3 or TRBV12-4 with TRBJ1-1, with D uncertain. The CDR3 has 14 amino acids. V was cut by 3 bases and J by 0 bases, with 8 bases left in between. This CDR3 is CASSFFPVNTEAFF. The CDR3 DNA reads TGTGCCAGCAGTTTCTTCCCGGTGAACACTGAAGCTTTCTTT.

This clonotype turned up a few times. The genes are TRBV5-1 and TRBJ2-2, with 8 positions matching TRBD1. The germline gives CDR1 SGHRS, CDR2 YFSETQ. This CDR3 comprises 17 residues. After removal of 1 base from V and 5 bases from J, the junction contained 10 bases not matched to a gene. CDR3 region: CASSLLGQGVATGELFF. In nucleotides, the CDR3 is TGCGCCAGCAGCTTGCTAGGACAGGGTGTAGCGACCGGGGAGCTGTTTTTT. The full variable domain, with the rest looked up from reference TRBV5-1 and TRBJ2-2, is KAGVTQTPRYLIKTRGQQVTLSCSPISGHRSVSWYQQTPGQGLQFLFEYFSETQRNKGNFPGRFSGRQFSNSRSEMNVSTLELGDSALYLCASSLLGQGVATGELFFGEGSRLTVL.

This clonotype was seen a few times. This chain joins TRBV12-5 and TRBJ1-6, with D perhaps TRBD1 (5 bases). The V and J ends lost 0 bases and 0 bases respectively, with 12 bases between them. Per germline, CDR1 LGHNT and CDR2 FRNRAP. The CDR3 is made up of 18 amino acids. The chain's CDR3 is CASGLVLGGSSYNSPLHF. CDR3 DNA: TGTGCTAGTGGTTTGGTACTGGGGGGAAGCTCCTATAATTCACCCCTCCACTTT.